The entry that follows covers one TCR beta chain sequence. The antigen it binds to is not known. No base quality values were provided; no much bigger clone lies one nucleotide off. Trimming costs V 0 bases and J 1 base, and their ends lie 7 bases apart. The CDR3 runs 15 amino acids, cysteine and phenylalanine included. Only the CDR3 DNA is retained, 45 bases long and in frame from the first base. Looking up the germline V gene yields CDR1 LGHNA and CDR2 YNFKEQ. At diagnosis, tumor, uninvolved tumor-adjacent lung and peripheral blood were collected and then preserved as a mix of FFPE and fresh-frozen material. For TCR repertoire profiling, blood samples were analyzed as peripheral blood mononuclear cells. This entry comes from a study of T cells in localized non-small cell lung cancer (dated by TCRdb to about 2020). For context, the study as a whole: The study examined T cell repertoires in 200 to 300 patients with early-stage NSCLC and compared tumors with uninvolved tumor-adjacent lungs. The cohort comprised roughly 220 treatment-naïve NSCLC patients with resected, localized lung tumors. Of the NSCLC patients, 129 were male and about a hundred were female, and the mean age was approximately 66 years. On the study overall, not on this receptor specifically: Of the top 100 tumor clones, a median of 57 were detected in paired uninvolved adjacent lung; around 30 were also among that lung's top 100. Higher blood T cell density associated with longer overall survival, while higher adjacent-lung clonality associated with shorter survival. Because the study design was exploratory, TCR variables were selected using unadjusted p-values without false-discovery rate correction. Uninvolved tumor-adjacent lung showed the highest T cell clonality, higher than tumor, which suggests more focused antigenic responses in the uninvolved tumor-adjacent lung. Because multi-region tumor sequencing was not performed, intratumor heterogeneity could not be ruled out.

TCR beta CDR3 regions were sequenced from DNA using the immunoSEQ Assay. On the authors' methods: To compute T cell density, TCR beta template counts were normalized to usable DNA, which was estimated by amplifying housekeeping genes. Richness was estimated with the preseqR package, extrapolating to 400,000 templates for PBMC samples and 120,000 templates for tissue samples. Clonality was taken to be one minus Pielou's evenness. Tissue-enriched TCRs were identified by differential abundance testing using productive amino-acid clonotypes, minimum total count 5 and alpha 0.1. The Jaccard Index and the Morisita Overlap Index were used to quantify repertoire overlap between compartments. GLIPH clustered TCR beta CDR3s with public tetramer-defined viral CDR3s; viral motifs required at least three viral sequences plus V-gene enrichment. TCRdb carries this immuneACCESS record with in-frame sequences only. Its versions omit some clonotypes, under half of them owing to an unresolved V gene in the studies checked, with the rest unexplained. The V and J calls and the clone size are those of that table, but D and trimming were determined from the DNA. In all, the sample holds tens of thousands of clones, and roughly nine tenths of those were seen once. The ten largest account for 2.5% of the sample.

The receptor chain draws on TRBV4-2 and TRBJ1-5, with TRBD1 tentatively as D gene (5 bases match). The sample was PBMCs, taken before any cancer treatment. This clonotype was obtained from a man between 35 and 75 years old with stage II lung adenocarcinoma. The CDR3 reads as follows: CASSQEPGSNQPQHF. The DNA is TGTGCCAGCAGCCAAGAGCCAGGGAGCAATCAGCCCCAGCATTTT.